This T cell receptor beta chain was captured in a study of Ad26.COV2.S vaccination and SARS-CoV-2 variants. Study context: Ad26.COV2.S given intramuscularly, once or twice 56 days apart. Study-wide results and limits: The study found higher spike-specific TCR breadth in vaccine than placebo recipients. It was reported that spike-specific CD8+ and CD4+ T cell responses were substantially broad after vaccination.

Treatment specified: around 19 received Ad26.COV2.S at low or high dose, single or two shots; roughly 5 received placebo; per-sample allocation not given. The samples date from day 63 after the first vaccine or placebo injection. The study used a vaccine consisting of an Ad26 vector that expressed Wuhan-strain SARS-CoV-2 spike. Of note for this clone: As yet, its antigen is unknown.

The assay was immunoSEQ multiplex PCR, and TCRdb's table has in-frame clones only and misses some. The sample has a few hundred thousand clones, more than 75% seen once. The length of the CDR3 is 13 residues. CDR1 and CDR2 from the germline V gene are LNHDA and SQIVND (reference sequence). The trim removed 8 bases at V and 2 bases at J, leaving 4 bases unmatched. The material sequenced was peripheral blood, taken in a trial of Ad26.COV2.S vaccine versus placebo. The TCR originated in a person aged 18-65 years who received the Ad26.COV2.S COVID-19 vaccine or a placebo. The chain uses TRBV19 and TRBJ1-2, with 8 bases aligning to TRBD1. This CDR3 is CASFNRGNYGYTF. CDR3 DNA: TGTGCCAGTTTTAACAGGGGGAACTATGGCTACACCTTC.